These 9 T cell receptor beta chains share one sample of origin, sequenced in a study of blood T cell repertoires in COVID-19. This table comes from immunoSEQ multiplex PCR, and its TCRdb copy is limited to in-frame clones, with some not included. The table has over 200,000 clones, about 80% seen once; the top ten hold 3% to 3.5%. The sequenced sample consisted of peripheral blood. The receptors were sampled from a woman of 80 years or more with acute or convalescent COVID-19.

The V call is TRBV3-1 (or the pseudogene TRBV3-2), the J call TRBJ2-7, with TRBD2 matching over 11 bases. Trimming took 10 bases from V and 6 from J; bases not matched to a gene: 8. The CDR3 is 13 residues long. CDR1 and CDR2 from the germline V gene are LGHDT and YNNKEL (reference sequence). CDR3 sequence: CATSTSGDSEQYF. The CDR3 region has the DNA TGTGCCACCTCGACTAGCGGGGATAGCGAGCAGTACTTC.

This clone occurred a few times. This chain's CDR3 is CASSLERGGLSMNTEAFF. The CDR3 DNA sequence: TGCGCCAGCAGCTTGGAGAGGGGGGGCTTGAGTATGAACACTGAAGCTTTCTTT. The V call is TRBV5-1, the J call TRBJ1-1; tentative D call: TRBD1 (6 bases). This CDR3 has 18 amino acids. The V and J ends lost 0 bases and 0 bases respectively, with 18 bases between them. In germline, CDR1 is SGHRS, CDR2 YFSETQ.

V and J are TRBV11-2 and TRBJ1-5; D is undetermined. The CDR3 runs 14 residues. CDR1 SGHAT and CDR2 FQNNGV come from the germline V gene. Trimming shortened V by 4 bases and J by 0 bases, and 7 bases separated the two germline ends. CDR3 DNA sequence: TGTGCCAGCAGCTCCACAGATAGCAATCAGCCCCAGCATTTT. Translating gives CASSSTDSNQPQHF.

The chain joins TRBV7-2 to TRBJ1-1; 7 bases fit TRBD1. Germline V gene sequence: CDR1 SGHTA, CDR2 FQGNSA. CDR3 length: 15 amino acids. After removal of 1 base from V and 6 bases from J, the junction contained 8 bases not matched to a gene. This chain's CDR3 is CASSLVGRGTSEAFF. CDR3 bases: TGTGCCAGCAGCTTAGTAGGCAGGGGGACTTCTGAAGCTTTCTTT.

The rearrangement joins TRBV6-5 to TRBJ2-7; TRBD1 matches at 7 bases. This CDR3 region has 14 residues. V lost 0 bases and J lost 6; bases outside the gene matches: 5. Germline V lookup: CDR1 MNHEY, CDR2 SVGAGI. The CDR3 sequence: CASSYSGTAIEQYF. The CDR3 nucleotides read TGTGCCAGCAGTTACTCGGGGACAGCGATCGAGCAGTACTTC.

This clone has a single count. The rearrangement uses TRBV2 and TRBJ2-2; maybe TRBD2 (5 bases). The length of the CDR3 is 15 residues. Trimming removed 4 bases at V and 1 base at J, with 10 bases between. Germline values: CDR1 SNHLY, CDR2 FYNNEI. This chain's CDR3 is CASSGSGGNTGELFF. CDR3 sequence (DNA): TGTGCCAGCAGTGGGAGCGGCGGGAACACCGGGGAGCTGTTTTTT.

This clone has just a few counts. This chain uses TRBV5-1 with TRBJ1-3; D unclear. The V gene's germline CDR1 is SGHRS and CDR2 YFSETQ. The CDR3 runs 13 residues. V lost 3 bases, J lost 1 base, and 5 bases lay in between. CDR3 loop: CASSSGSGNTIYF. The CDR3 DNA reads TGCGCCAGCAGCTCAGGTTCTGGAAACACCATATATTTT. The variable domain in full, with the rest retrieved from reference TRBV5-1 and TRBJ1-3, is KAGVTQTPRYLIKTRGQQVTLSCSPISGHRSVSWYQQTPGQGLQFLFEYFSETQRNKGNFPGRFSGRQFSNSRSEMNVSTLELGDSALYLCASSSGSGNTIYFGEGSWLTVV.

The V gene is TRBV7-7, the J gene TRBJ2-5; D gene ambiguous. V was shortened by 4 bases and J by 1 base, with 4 bases between the two germline ends. This CDR3 comprises 12 residues. The germline CDR1 and CDR2 sequences are SSHAT and FNYEAQ (reference sequence). The CDR3 coding sequence is TGTGCCAGCAGCTCCCGCCAAGAGACCCAGTACTTC. Translating gives CASSSRQETQYF. Supplemented by reference TRBV7-7 and TRBJ2-5, the full variable domain reads GAGVSQSPRYKVTKRGQDVTLRCDPISSHATLYWYQQALGQGPEFLTYFNYEAQPDKSGLPSDRFSAERPEGSISTLTIQRTEQRDSAMYRCASSSRQETQYFGPGTRLLVL.

The V gene is TRBV28, the J gene TRBJ1-4; no definite D call. This CDR3 contains 16 residues. CDR1 is MDHEN, CDR2 SYDVKM, per germline. Trimming removed 2 bases at V and 2 bases at J, with 12 bases between. CDR3: CASSLLYTATNEKLFF. CDR3 sequence (DNA): TGTGCCAGCAGTTTACTTTATACAGCCACTAATGAAAAACTGTTTTTT.